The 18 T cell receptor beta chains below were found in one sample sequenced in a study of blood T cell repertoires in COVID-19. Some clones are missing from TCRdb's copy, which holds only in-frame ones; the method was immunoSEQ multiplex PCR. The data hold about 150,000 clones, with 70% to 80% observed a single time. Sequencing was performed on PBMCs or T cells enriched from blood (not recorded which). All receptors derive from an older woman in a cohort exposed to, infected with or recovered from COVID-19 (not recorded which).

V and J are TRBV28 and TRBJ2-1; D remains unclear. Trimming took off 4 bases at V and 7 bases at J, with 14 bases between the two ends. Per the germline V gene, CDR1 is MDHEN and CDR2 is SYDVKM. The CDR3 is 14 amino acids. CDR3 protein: CASSSPRYTNEQFF. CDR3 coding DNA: TGTGCCAGCAGTTCCCCACGATACACAAATGAGCAGTTCTTC.

The CDR3 reads CASRIDRQSNYEQYF. CDR3 DNA sequence: TGCGCCAGCAGAATCGACCGACAGTCCAACTACGAGCAGTACTTC. The chain joins TRBV5-1 to TRBJ2-7; D possibly corresponds to TRBD1 (5 bases). V dropped 5 bases and J dropped 3 bases, with 18 bases sitting between them. The germline CDR1 and CDR2 sequences are SGHRS and YFSETQ. The CDR3 runs 15 residues.

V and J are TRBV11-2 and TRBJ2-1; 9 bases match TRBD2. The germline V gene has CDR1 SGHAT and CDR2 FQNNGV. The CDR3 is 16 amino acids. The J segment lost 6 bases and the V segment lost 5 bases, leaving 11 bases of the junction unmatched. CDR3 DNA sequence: TGTGCCAGCAGCCAACAAGCGGGAGGACATTCCAATGAGCAGTTCTTC. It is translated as CASSQQAGGHSNEQFF. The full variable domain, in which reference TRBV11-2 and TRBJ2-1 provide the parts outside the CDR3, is EAGVAQSPRYKIIEKRQSVAFWCNPISGHATLYWYQQILGQGPKLLIQFQNNGVVDDSQLPKDRFSAERLKGVDSTLKIQPAKLEDSAVYLCASSQQAGGHSNEQFFGPGTRLTVL.

The CDR3 protein is CASSEARGHLTNEKLFF. The CDR3 DNA follows: TGTGCCAGCAGTGAAGCCAGGGGCCATTTAACTAATGAAAAACTGTTTTTT. This sequence joins TRBV6-1 and TRBJ1-4; TRBD1 is a possible D gene (6 bases). The CDR3 sequence is 17 residues long. V lost 0 bases to trimming and J lost 1 base, with 12 bases between them. Germline V gene sequence: CDR1 MNHNS, CDR2 SASEGT.

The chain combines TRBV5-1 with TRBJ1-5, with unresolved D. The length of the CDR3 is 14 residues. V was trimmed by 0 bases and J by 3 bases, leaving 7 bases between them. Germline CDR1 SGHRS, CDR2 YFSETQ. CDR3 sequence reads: CASSLGQSNQPQHF. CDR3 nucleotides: TGCGCCAGCAGCTTGGGGCAGTCCAATCAGCCCCAGCATTTT.

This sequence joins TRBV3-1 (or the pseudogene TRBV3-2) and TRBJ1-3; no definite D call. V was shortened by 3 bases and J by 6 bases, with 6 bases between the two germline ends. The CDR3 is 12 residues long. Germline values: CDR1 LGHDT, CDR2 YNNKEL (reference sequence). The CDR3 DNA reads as TGTGCCAGCAGCCAGTCCTTAAACACCATATATTTT. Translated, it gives CASSQSLNTIYF.

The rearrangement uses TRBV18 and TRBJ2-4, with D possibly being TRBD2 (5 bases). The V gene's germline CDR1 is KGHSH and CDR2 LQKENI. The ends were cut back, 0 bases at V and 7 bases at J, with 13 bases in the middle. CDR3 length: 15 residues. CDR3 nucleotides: TGTGCCAGCTCACCACCCACAGTTCGAGGGAACATTCAGTACTTC. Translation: CASSPPTVRGNIQYF.

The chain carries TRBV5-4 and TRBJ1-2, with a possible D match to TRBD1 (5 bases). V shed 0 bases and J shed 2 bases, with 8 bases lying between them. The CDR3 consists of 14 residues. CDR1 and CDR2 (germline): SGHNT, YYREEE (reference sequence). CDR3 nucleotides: TGTGCCAGCAGCTTGGGACCAGGGAACTATGGCTACACCTTC. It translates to CASSLGPGNYGYTF.

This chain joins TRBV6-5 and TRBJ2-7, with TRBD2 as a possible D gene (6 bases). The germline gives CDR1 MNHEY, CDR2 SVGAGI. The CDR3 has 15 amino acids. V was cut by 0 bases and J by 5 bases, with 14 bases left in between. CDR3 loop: CASSYSAGTLHEQYF. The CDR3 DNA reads TGTGCCAGCAGTTACTCGGCAGGGACTCTACACGAGCAGTACTTC.

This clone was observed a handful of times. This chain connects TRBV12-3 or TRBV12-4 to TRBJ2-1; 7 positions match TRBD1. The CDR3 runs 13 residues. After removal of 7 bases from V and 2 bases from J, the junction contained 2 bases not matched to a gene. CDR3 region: CASKGGAYNEQFF. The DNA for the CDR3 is TGTGCCAGCAAAGGGGGCGCCTACAATGAGCAGTTCTTC.

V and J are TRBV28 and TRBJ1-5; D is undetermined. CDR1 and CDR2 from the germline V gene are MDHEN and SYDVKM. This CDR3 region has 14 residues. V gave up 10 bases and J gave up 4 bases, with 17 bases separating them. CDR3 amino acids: CATTLGSGNQPQHF. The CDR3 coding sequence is TGTGCCACCACTTTGGGGAGCGGGAATCAGCCCCAGCATTTT.

CDR3 sequence (DNA): TGTGCCAGCTCACCGTCCGGGGGTCAGCCCCAGCATTTT. Translation gives CASSPSGGQPQHF. The chain has TRBV18 and TRBJ1-5, with D tentatively TRBD1 (5 bases). The germline V gene encodes CDR1 KGHSH and CDR2 LQKENI. This CDR3 spans 13 amino acids. V was clipped by 3 bases and J by 6 bases, with 9 bases between them.

The CDR3 here is CASSSYSGGGETQYF. The DNA for the CDR3 is TGTGCCAGCAGCTCCTATAGCGGGGGGGGAGAGACCCAGTACTTC. The chain couples TRBV11-3 to TRBJ2-5, with TRBD2 identical over 11 bases. The CDR3 extends over 15 amino acids. The ends lost 4 bases at V and 4 bases at J; junction bases unmatched: 5. Germline V gene data show CDR1 as SGHNT and CDR2 as YENEEA.

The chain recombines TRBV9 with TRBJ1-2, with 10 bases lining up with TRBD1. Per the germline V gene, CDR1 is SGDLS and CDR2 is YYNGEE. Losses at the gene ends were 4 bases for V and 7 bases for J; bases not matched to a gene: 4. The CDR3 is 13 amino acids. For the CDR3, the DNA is TGTGCCAGCAGCCCAGGACAGGGGGTTGGCTACACCTTC. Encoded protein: CASSPGQGVGYTF.

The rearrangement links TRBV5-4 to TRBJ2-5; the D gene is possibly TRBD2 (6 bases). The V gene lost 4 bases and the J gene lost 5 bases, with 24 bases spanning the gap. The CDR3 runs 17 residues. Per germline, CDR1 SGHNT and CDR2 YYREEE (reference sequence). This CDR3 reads CASSPRRGTSVSETQYF. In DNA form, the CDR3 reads TGTGCCAGCAGCCCCCGGCGCGGGACTTCGGTTAGCGAGACCCAGTACTTC.

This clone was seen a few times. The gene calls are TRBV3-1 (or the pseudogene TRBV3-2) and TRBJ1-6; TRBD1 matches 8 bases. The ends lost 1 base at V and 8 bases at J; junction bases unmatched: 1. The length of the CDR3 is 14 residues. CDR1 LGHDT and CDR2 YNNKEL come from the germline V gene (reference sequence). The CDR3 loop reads CASSQGQGHSPLHF. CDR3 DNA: TGTGCCAGCAGCCAAGGACAGGGGCATTCACCCCTCCACTTT.

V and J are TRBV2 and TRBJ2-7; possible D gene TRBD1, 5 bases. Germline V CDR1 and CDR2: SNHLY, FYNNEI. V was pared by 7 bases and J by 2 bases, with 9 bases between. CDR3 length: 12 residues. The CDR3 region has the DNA TGTGCCAGCACCGACAGAGCCTACGAGCAGTACTTC. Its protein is CASTDRAYEQYF.

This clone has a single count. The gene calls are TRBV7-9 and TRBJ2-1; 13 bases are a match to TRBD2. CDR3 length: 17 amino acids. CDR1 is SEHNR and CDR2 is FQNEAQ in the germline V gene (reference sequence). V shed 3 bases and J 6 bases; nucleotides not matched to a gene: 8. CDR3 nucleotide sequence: TGTGCCAGCAGCTTTAGGACTAGCGGGAGATCCGGCAATGAGCAGTTCTTC. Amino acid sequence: CASSFRTSGRSGNEQFF.